This TCR beta chain was captured in a study of T cell changes during pregnancy in multiple sclerosis. Here immunoSEQ multiplex PCR was the method, and the copy in TCRdb shows in-frame clones only, minus some. The top ten hold roughly 2.1% of the sample, which has some 64,000 clones, 75% to 95% seen once. V was clipped by 10 bases and J by 8 bases, with 14 bases between them. This CDR3 comprises 11 residues. Germline CDR1 is SNHLY and CDR2 is FYNNEI. This TCR was sampled from a female donor with multiple sclerosis, enrolled in a pregnancy study. Sample: peripheral blood, taken in the first trimester of pregnancy. The chain is built from TRBV2 and TRBJ1-2; tentatively, D is TRBD1 (6 bases). This chain's CDR3 is CAIRTGNGYTF. The CDR3 nucleotides read TGTGCCATCCGAACAGGGAACGGCTACACCTTC.